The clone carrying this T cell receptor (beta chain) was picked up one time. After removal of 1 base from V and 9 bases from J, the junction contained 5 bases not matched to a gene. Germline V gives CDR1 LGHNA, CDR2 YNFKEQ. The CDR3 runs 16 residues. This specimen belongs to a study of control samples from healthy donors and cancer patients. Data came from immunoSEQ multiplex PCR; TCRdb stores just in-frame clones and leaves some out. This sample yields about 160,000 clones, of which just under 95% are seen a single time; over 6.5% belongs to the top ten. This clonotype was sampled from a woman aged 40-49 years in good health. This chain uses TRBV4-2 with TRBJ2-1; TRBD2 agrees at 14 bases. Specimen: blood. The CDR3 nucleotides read TGTGCCAGCAGCCAAGTGACTAGCGGGGGGGCGCGTGAGCAGTTCTTC. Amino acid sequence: CASSQVTSGGAREQFF.